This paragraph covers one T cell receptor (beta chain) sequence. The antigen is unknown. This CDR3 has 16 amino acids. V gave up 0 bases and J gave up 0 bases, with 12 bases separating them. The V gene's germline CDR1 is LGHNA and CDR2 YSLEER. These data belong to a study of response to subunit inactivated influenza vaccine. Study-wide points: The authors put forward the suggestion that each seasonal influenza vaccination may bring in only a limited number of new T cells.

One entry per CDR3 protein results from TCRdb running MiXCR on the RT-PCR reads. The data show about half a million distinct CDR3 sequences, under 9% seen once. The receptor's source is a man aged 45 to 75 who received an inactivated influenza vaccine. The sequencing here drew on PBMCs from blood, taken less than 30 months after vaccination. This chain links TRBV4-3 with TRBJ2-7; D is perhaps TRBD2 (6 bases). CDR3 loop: CASSQDGTHVSYEQYF. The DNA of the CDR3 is TGCGCCAGCAGCCAAGACGGGACTCATGTCTCCTACGAGCAGTACTTC.